One sample yielded the 14 T cell receptor beta chains listed below, sequenced in a study of identical twins. TCRdb reprocessed the 5' RACE reads via MiXCR and lists one record per CDR3 protein. Of some 660,000 distinct CDR3 sequences in the sample, over 8.5% were seen once. These data were also reused for a study on yellow fever vaccine responses in identical twins.

The sequenced material came from PBMCs. These receptors came from a woman aged 18 to 35 in good health.

This clonotype appeared many times. J is TRBJ2-3 and V is TRBV10-3; TRBD1 is a possible D gene (5 bases). CDR1 and CDR2 from the germline V gene are ENHRY and SYGVKD. The length of the CDR3 is 15 residues. V dropped 0 bases and J dropped 4 bases, with 11 bases sitting between them. The CDR3 coding sequence is TGTGCCATCAGTGAGTCAGGGGATACGGCAGATACGCAGTATTTT. This sequence encodes CAISESGDTADTQYF.

This clonotype has a handful of counts. V gene TRBV20-1 combines with J gene TRBJ2-7, with 10 bases fitting TRBD1. The germline V gene has CDR1 DFQATT and CDR2 SNEGSKA (reference sequence). CDR3 size: 15 residues. V shed 4 bases, J shed 5 bases, and the junction held 11 bases outside the gene matches. Written as DNA, the CDR3 is TGCAGTGCTAAAGAACCCGACAGGGGGCTCGACGAGCAGTACTTC. This gives the protein CSAKEPDRGLDEQYF.

This clonotype was found a few times. The V call is TRBV3-1, the J call TRBJ2-1, with unresolved D. From germline, CDR1 is LGHDT and CDR2 YNNKEL (reference sequence). The CDR3 sequence is 13 residues long. The germline V and J ends were trimmed by 0 bases and 6 bases, with 6 bases remaining between them. CDR3 region: CASSQDIGNEQFF. The CDR3 DNA is TGTGCCAGCAGCCAAGATATAGGCAATGAGCAGTTCTTC.

This clonotype was seen more than once but under ten times. The rearrangement uses TRBV10-3 and TRBJ2-1; tentative D call: TRBD1 (5 bases). The CDR3 covers 14 residues. The germline V gene encodes CDR1 ENHRY and CDR2 SYGVKD. The ends were cut back, 7 bases at V and 8 bases at J, with 18 bases in the middle. CDR3 amino acids: CAITPNLKGDEQFF. In DNA, the CDR3 is TGTGCCATCACCCCGAACCTTAAAGGGGATGAGCAGTTCTTC.

This chain joins TRBV28 and TRBJ2-7; D perhaps matches TRBD2 (5 bases). CDR1 and CDR2 from the germline V gene are MDHEN and SYDVKM. Trimming cost V 5 bases and J 0 bases, with 17 bases left between them. The CDR3 has 16 amino acids. Here the CDR3 reads CASSPTGKGSSYEQYF. The DNA of the CDR3 is TGTGCCAGCAGTCCAACGGGGAAGGGCTCCTCCTACGAGCAGTACTTC. Full variable domain (outside the CDR3, taken from reference TRBV28 and TRBJ2-7): DVKVTQSSRYLVKRTGEKVFLECVQDMDHENMFWYRQDPGLGLRLIYFSYDVKMKEKGDIPEGYSVSREKKERFSLILESASTNQTSMYLCASSPTGKGSSYEQYFGPGTRLTVT.

This clonotype was seen ten or more times. The chain couples TRBV12-3 or TRBV12-4 to TRBJ2-1; TRBD2 agrees at 10 bases. With 8 bases clipped from V and 16 bases from J, the junction kept 14 bases outside the gene matches. This CDR3 has 13 amino acids. This CDR3 reads CASPTEGLARIFF. The CDR3 DNA sequence: TGTGCCAGCCCCACGGAGGGACTAGCGAGAATATTCTTC.

This clonotype was detected a few times. V and J are TRBV27 and TRBJ2-7; TRBD2 might be the D (5 bases). Germline CDR1 MNHEY, CDR2 SMNVEV (reference sequence). V lost 3 bases and J 5 bases, leaving 14 bases between the germline ends. The CDR3 is made up of 14 amino acids. CDR3 coding DNA: TGTGCCAGCAGTTTTCGACCGGGGTCGGACGAGCAGTACTTC. Translated, it gives CASSFRPGSDEQYF.

This clonotype has just a few counts. The chain uses TRBV15 and TRBJ2-1; D gene uncertain. V was shortened by 0 bases and J by 6 bases, with 6 bases between the two germline ends. Germline V CDR1 and CDR2: LNHNV, YYDKDF (reference sequence). CDR3 length: 13 amino acids. The CDR3 loop reads CATSRDLLNEQFF. The CDR3 bases are TGTGCCACCAGCAGAGATCTCCTCAATGAGCAGTTCTTC.

This clonotype has only a few counts. The rearrangement links TRBV29-1 to TRBJ2-5; D gene unclear. V was shortened by 8 bases and J by 7 bases, with 8 bases between the two germline ends. CDR3 length: 9 amino acids. Germline lookup yields CDR1 SQVTM and CDR2 ANQGSEA. The CDR3 DNA sequence: TGCAGCATTTCACCGACCCAGTACTTC. This translates into CSISPTQYF.

The chain has TRBV6-2 or TRBV6-3 and TRBJ2-7; D ambiguous. Germline CDR1 and CDR2: MNHEY and SVGEGT. This CDR3 spans 15 amino acids. V lost 4 bases and J 7 bases, leaving 20 bases between the germline ends. The DNA for the CDR3 is TGTGCCAGCAGTTTACACTTAACCGGAAAAATTGAGCAGTACTTC. It is translated as CASSLHLTGKIEQYF.

This clonotype came up once. A clone one base away is much larger, so this may be a read error. V usage is TRBV7-9 and J usage is TRBJ2-7, with D maybe TRBD1 (6 bases). Germline V gives CDR1 SEHNR, CDR2 FQNEAQ (reference sequence). This CDR3 is built from 16 residues. CDR3 sequence: CASILGGPRGSDEQYF. The CDR3, as DNA: TGTGCCAGCATCTTAGGGGGACCGAGAGGCTCGGATGAGCAGTACTTC.

The chain couples TRBV7-2 to TRBJ2-3; no clear D. Germline lookup yields CDR1 SGHTA and CDR2 FQGNSA. The CDR3 length is 13 residues. The CDR3 region is CATADTYADTQYF. In DNA form, the CDR3 reads TGTGCTACGGCTGATACATACGCGGATACGCAGTATTTT.

This clonotype was detected only a few times. The chain has TRBV6-2 or TRBV6-3 and TRBJ1-1, with 7 bases that match TRBD1. CDR1 and CDR2 (germline): MNHEY, SVGEGT. The CDR3 has 14 residues. The V segment lost 6 bases and the J segment 7 bases; nucleotides outside the gene matches: 11. CDR3 coding DNA: TGTGCCAGCAGCCAAGGACAGGCGGGGGTTGAAGCTTTCTTT. The encoded protein is CASSQGQAGVEAFF.

Only a few counts were recorded for this clonotype. The chain combines TRBV12-3 or TRBV12-4 with TRBJ2-2, with TRBD2 matching 10 bases. Germline trimming cut 6 bases from V and 6 bases from J; bases unmatched to any gene: 7. The CDR3 length is 15 residues. The CDR3 bases are TGTGCCAGCAGCCGAAGCGGGGGGGCCGCCGGGGAGCTGTTTTTT. Translation gives CASSRSGGAAGELFF.